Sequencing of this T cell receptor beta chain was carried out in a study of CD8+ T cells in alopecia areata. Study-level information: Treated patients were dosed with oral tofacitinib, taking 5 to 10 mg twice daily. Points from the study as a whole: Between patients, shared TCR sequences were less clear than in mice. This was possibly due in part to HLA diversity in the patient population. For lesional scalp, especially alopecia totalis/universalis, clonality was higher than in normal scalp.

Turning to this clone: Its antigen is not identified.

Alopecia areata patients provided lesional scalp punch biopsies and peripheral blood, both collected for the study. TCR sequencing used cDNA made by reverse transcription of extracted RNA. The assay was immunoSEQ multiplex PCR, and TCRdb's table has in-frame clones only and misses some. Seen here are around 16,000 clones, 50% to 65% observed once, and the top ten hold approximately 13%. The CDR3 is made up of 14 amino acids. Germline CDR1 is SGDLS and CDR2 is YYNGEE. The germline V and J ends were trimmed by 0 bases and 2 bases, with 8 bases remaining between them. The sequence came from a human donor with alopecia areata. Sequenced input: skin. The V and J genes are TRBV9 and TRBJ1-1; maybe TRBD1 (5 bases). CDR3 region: CASSVVDINTEAFF. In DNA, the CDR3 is TGTGCCAGCAGCGTAGTGGACATTAACACTGAAGCTTTCTTT.